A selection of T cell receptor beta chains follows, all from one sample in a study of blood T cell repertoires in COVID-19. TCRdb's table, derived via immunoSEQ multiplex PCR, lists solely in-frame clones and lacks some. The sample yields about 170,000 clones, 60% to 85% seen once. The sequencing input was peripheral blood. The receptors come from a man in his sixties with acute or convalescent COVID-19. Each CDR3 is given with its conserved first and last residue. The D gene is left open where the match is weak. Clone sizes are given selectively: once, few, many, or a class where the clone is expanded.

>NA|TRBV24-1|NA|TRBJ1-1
CATSAEGPAEAFF
TGTGCCACCAGTGCGGAGGGGCCGGCTGAAGCTTTCTTT
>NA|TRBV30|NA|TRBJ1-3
CAWSVGSAGNTIYF
TGTGCCTGGAGTGTGGGGTCAGCGGGTAACACCATATATTTT
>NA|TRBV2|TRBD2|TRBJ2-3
CASSEATLGGGRDTQYF
TGTGCCAGCAGTGAAGCCACTCTGGGGGGGGGACGTGATACGCAGTATTTT
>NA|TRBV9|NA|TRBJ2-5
CASSAWGGQETQYF
TGTGCCAGCAGCGCCTGGGGGGGGCAGGAGACCCAGTACTTC
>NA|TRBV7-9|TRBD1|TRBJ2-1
CASSPRQGASINEQFF
TGTGCCAGCAGCCCGCGACAGGGGGCAAGCATCAATGAGCAGTTCTTC
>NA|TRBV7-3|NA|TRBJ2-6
CASSPMQINGANVLTF
TGTGCCAGCAGCCCCATGCAGATTAATGGGGCCAACGTCCTGACTTTC
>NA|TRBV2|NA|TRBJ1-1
CASGTSNTEAFF
TGTGCCAGCGGGACATCGAACACTGAAGCTTTCTTT
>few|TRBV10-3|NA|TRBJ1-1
CAISGKSPNTEAFF
TGTGCCATCAGTGGCAAGAGTCCGAACACTGAAGCTTTCTTT
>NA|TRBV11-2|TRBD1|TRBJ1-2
CASSLGTGPSYGYTF
TGTGCCAGCAGCTTAGGGACAGGTCCCTCCTATGGCTACACCTTC
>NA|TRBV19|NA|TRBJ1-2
CASSIDWPVGYTF
TGTGCCAGTAGTATAGACTGGCCTGTCGGCTACACCTTC
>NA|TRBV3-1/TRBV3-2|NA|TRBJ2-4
CASSQRENSAKNIQYF
TGTGCCAGCAGCCAGAGGGAAAATTCAGCCAAAAACATTCAGTACTTC